This T cell receptor beta chain came from a study of PD-L1 blockade in urothelial cancer listed by TCRdb under 2017. With respect to the entire study: All patients started therapy around 2014 and received atezolizumab 1,200 mg intravenously every 3 weeks. Pretreatment tumor samples, along with matched peripheral blood serially collected before and after atezolizumab treatment, were subjected to TCR sequencing. Twenty-five of 29 patients were identified as males with urothelial cancer of bladder origin, and a prior smoking history was reported by 18 of 29 patients. Roughly 10 patients achieved durable clinical benefit and roughly 20 did not. Blood samples were analyzed 3 weeks after the start of treatment (second dose) and 6 weeks after the start of treatment. In the same patients, pretreatment tumors underwent whole exome sequencing and RNA sequencing in addition to TCR sequencing. An exploratory multi-omic analysis was conducted of the somatic, immune and clinical correlates of response to PD-L1 blockade with atezolizumab in urothelial cancer. Durable clinical benefit was defined as progression-free survival longer than 6 months, and TCR features were also tested against progression-free and overall survival. Pretreatment blood TCR-seq was available for fewer than 30 patients, at least one posttreatment blood collection was obtained for about 24 patients, and tumor TCR-seq was available for about 24 patients. Patients had an ECOG performance status of 0 or 1 and had received between 0 and 3 prior chemotherapy regimens. Blood samples yielded a median of roughly 140,000 T cells and more than 75,000 unique TCRs, with median clonality approximately 0.08. General conclusions and limits of the study: Greater expansion of tumor-associated TCR clones in peripheral blood 3 weeks after the start of treatment was observed in patients with durable benefit (n of about 20, p = 0.022). Because the sample size was small (n of about 27) and many exploratory analyses were performed, the results are intended to be hypothesis-generating. A pretreatment peripheral blood TCR clonality below the median was linked to improved progression-free and overall survival.

Synthetic TCR analog templates were spiked into each PCR to estimate absolute template abundance from read counts. The immunoSEQ assay was used to amplify TCRbeta CDR3 regions from genomic DNA with bias-controlled V and J gene primers. Rearranged TCRbeta segments were sequenced at approximately 20X coverage. The authors' analysis ran thus. Sequencing errors were corrected by clustering, and CDR3s were annotated against IMGT so that V, D and J genes could be assigned. Only productive TCRbeta rearrangements were used in downstream analyses, excluding out-of-frame or stop-codon sequences. Clonality was computed as one minus Shannon entropy normalized by the log of the number of unique productive sequences. Clones differing between time points or between blood and tumor were identified using Fisher's exact test with Benjamini-Hochberg correction, with an adjusted p below 0.01 applied as the threshold. Imported from immuneACCESS, the table was reduced by TCRdb to in-frame sequences with V and J called. These copies leave out some clones; in studies compared against another copy, an unresolved V gene accounts for under half, and the cause of the remainder is not known. V and J calls and clone size are as listed in that table; D and trimming were resolved from the DNA. Here the sample has about 120,000 clones; roughly 90% occur a single time. The ten largest clonotypes hold around 1.7% of the sample.

From the germline V gene, CDR1 is SGHRS and CDR2 is YFSETQ. Including the terminal cysteine and phenylalanine, the CDR3 comprises 16 residues. The sequence is cut down to CDR3 DNA, 48 bases in frame from base 1. V and J are trimmed by 0 bases and 3 bases, and the gene matches miss 7 bases of the junction. The time point label, as the study defines it: peripheral blood 6 weeks after treatment start. The cohort included 29 patients with locally advanced or metastatic urothelial carcinoma who were treated at Memorial Sloan Kettering on a trial protocol. Peripheral blood mononuclear cells were collected from each patient pretreatment and during treatment, giving between 1 and 8 total time points per patient. The Qiagen DNeasy Blood extraction kit was used to purify genomic DNA from total PBMCs and tumor samples. Collected pretreatment and during treatment, PBMCs were isolated and stored as previously described.

Comments on this clone: Its antigen target is currently unknown. No base qualities exist here, and no much larger clone lies one base off it.

The starting material was PBMCs, obtained around atezolizumab (anti-PD-L1) treatment. In this chain, TRBV5-1 is recombined with TRBJ1-1; 8 middle bases align to TRBD1. This TCR was sampled from a man aged 55-75 years with urothelial cancer. The DNA sequence follows: TGCGCCAGCAGCTTGGCTCCAGGGGGCCAGTACACTGAAGCTTTCTTT. This gives the protein CASSLAPGGQYTEAFF.